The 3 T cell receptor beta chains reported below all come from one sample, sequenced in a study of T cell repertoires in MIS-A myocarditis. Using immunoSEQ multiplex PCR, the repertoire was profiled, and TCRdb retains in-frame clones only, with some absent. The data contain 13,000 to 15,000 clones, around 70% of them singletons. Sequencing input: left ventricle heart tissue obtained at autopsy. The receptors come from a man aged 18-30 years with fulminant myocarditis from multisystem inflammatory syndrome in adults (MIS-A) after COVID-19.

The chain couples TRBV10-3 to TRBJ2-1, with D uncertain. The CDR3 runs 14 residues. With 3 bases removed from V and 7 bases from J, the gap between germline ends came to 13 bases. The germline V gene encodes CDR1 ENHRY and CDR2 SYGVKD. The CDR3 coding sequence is TGTGCCATCAGTGATTTGGTCCCTCGGAATGAGCAGTTCTTC. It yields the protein CAISDLVPRNEQFF.

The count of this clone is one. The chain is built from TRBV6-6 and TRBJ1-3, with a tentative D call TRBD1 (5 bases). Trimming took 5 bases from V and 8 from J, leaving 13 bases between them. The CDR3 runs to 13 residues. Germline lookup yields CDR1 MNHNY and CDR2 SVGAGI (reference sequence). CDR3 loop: CASSLGPVDTIYF. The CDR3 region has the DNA TGTGCCAGCAGTCTGGGGCCGGTGGACACCATATATTTT.

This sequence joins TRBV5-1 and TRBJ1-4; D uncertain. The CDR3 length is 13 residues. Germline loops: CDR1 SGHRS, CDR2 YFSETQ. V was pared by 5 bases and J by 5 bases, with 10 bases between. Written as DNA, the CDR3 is TGCGCCAGCAGATCGGGGATGAATGAAAAACTGTTTTTT. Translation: CASRSGMNEKLFF.